This T cell receptor beta chain was found in a study of blood T cell repertoires in COVID-19. Background on the study: Both acute and convalescent COVID-19 samples were obtained from the United States, Italy and Spain. Nucleic acid was either cDNA or gDNA, and it came from T cells, B-cell-depleted T cells, or PBMCs.

Enrolled during active infection, Seattle patients were then followed longitudinally. Authors' processing steps: For nucleated cells, counts were estimated from reference gene primer amplification. Assay: immunoSEQ multiplex PCR; the TCRdb copy retains only in-frame clones and omits some. Clone size and the V and J calls come from that table; the DNA yielded D and trimming. The sample records about 480,000 clones, 85% to 90% being singletons. The V and J ends lost 0 bases and 6 bases respectively, with 9 bases between them. This CDR3 spans 14 amino acids. The germline gives CDR1 MGHRA, CDR2 YSYEKL. Sequenced sample: peripheral blood. The chain couples TRBV4-1 to TRBJ2-1; D is ambiguous. The source is a man between 18 and 29 years old with COVID-19, enrolled during active disease. CDR3 sequence reads: CASSQDPSANEQFF. In DNA form, the CDR3 reads TGCGCCAGCAGCCAAGATCCAAGCGCCAATGAGCAGTTCTTC.